This T cell receptor (beta chain) was observed in a study of cytomegalovirus exposure and HLA in healthy donors. Across the whole study: Clustering assigned about 79% of the roughly 370 genotyped donors to the Caucasian-associated ancestry cluster.

Whole-study results and caveats: Presence/absence analyses assumed roughly uniform sequencing depth across donors, which may not hold.

CDR3 length: 16 amino acids. V gave up 0 bases and J gave up 7 bases; unmatched junction bases: 8. Germline CDR1 LNHDA, CDR2 SQIVND (reference sequence). PCR employed 60 Vbeta and 13 Jbeta primers. Profiling relied on immunoSEQ multiplex PCR, and the TCRdb table lists in-frame clones only, not all of them. In the table there are approximately 150,000 clones, 75% to 90% of which are singletons. This clone was counted once. The antigen remains undetermined. This clonotype originated in a man aged 30 to 45 in good health and CMV-seropositive. Sequencing input: PBMCs. The rearrangement joins TRBV19 to TRBJ2-1; 8 bases map to TRBD1. CDR3 protein: CASSIENRGSGNEQFF. The DNA of the CDR3 is TGTGCCAGTAGTATAGAAAACAGGGGGTCTGGTAATGAGCAGTTCTTC.